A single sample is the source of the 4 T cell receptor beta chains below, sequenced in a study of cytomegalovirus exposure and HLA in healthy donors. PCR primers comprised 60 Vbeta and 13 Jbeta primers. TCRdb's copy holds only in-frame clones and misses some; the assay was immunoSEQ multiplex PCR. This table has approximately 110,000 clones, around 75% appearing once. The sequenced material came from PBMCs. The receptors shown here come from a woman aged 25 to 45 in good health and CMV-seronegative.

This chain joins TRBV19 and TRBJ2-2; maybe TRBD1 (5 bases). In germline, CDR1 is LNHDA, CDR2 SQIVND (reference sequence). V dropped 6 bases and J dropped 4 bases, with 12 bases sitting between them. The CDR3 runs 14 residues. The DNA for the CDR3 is TGTGCCAGTAGCACTAAGACAGTCACCGGGGAGCTGTTTTTT. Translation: CASSTKTVTGELFF. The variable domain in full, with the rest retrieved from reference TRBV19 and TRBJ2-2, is DGGITQSPKYLFRKEGQNVTLSCEQNLNHDAMYWYRQDPGQGLRLIYYSQIVNDFQKGDIAEGYSVSREKKESFPLTVTSAQKNPTAFYLCASSTKTVTGELFFGEGSRLTVL.

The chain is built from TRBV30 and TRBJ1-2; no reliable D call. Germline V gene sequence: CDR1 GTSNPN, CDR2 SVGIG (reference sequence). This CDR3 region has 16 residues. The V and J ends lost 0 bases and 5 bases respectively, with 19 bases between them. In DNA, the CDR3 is TGTGCCTGGAGTGTAGCCGCCAGGATCCACGCGTATGGCTACACCTTC. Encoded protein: CAWSVAARIHAYGYTF.

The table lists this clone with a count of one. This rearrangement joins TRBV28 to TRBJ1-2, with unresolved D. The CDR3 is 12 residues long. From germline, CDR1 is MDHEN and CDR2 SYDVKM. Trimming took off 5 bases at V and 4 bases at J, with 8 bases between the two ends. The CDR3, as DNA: TGTGCCAGCAGTCAACAGAGCTATGGCTACACCTTC. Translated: CASSQQSYGYTF.

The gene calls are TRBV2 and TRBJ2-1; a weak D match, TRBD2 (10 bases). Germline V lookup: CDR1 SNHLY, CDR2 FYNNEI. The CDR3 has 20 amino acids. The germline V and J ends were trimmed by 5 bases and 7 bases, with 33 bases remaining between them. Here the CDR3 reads CASSQPDRGSGTSVWNEQFF. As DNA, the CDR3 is TGTGCCAGCAGTCAACCCGACAGGGGGTCAGGGACTAGCGTTTGGAATGAGCAGTTCTTC.